Detailed here is one TCR beta chain. The antigen remains unidentified. Isolated PBMCs totaled at least 6 million in each sample. Then a second PCR, running roughly 7 to 11 cycles, was carried out with a sample-barcoded 5' primer and a J-beta primer mix. Sequencing recovered at least 2.5 million CDR3-containing paired-end reads from each sample. Via MiXCR, TCRdb re-called the 5' RACE reads, giving one row per CDR3 protein. The repertoire includes some 710,000 distinct CDR3 sequences, 35% to 50% of them detected once, and roughly 18% sits in the top ten. This sample is part of a study of blood T cells in healthy people across ages. General observations from the study: Across the age range, TCR beta diversity per million T cells fell in a roughly linear way.

CDR1 MDHEN and CDR2 SYDVKM come from the germline V gene. This CDR3 region has 16 residues. The gene calls are TRBV28 and TRBJ2-7; TRBD2 matches 8 bases. TRBJ2-5 matches the DNA end more closely, so the J call is doubtful. Sequencing was performed on blood. This clonotype was sampled from a man older than 75 in good health. The CDR3 DNA reads TGTGCCAGCACCTCTGGCGGGGGGATGTACCAAGAGACCCAGTACTTC. Protein product: CASTSGGGMYQETQYF.